Each of the 24 T cell receptor beta chains below was sequenced from the same sample in a study of CD8 T cells in Susac syndrome. Reverse transcription of about 0.45 to 1 ug RNA was carried out with random hexamers. TCRdb re-called the immunoSEQ multiplex PCR reads through MiXCR, storing one row per CDR3 protein. Found here are about 130,000 distinct CDR3 sequences, roughly 96% of them singletons; the top ten hold more than 0.09%. Sequencing was done on a sample of CD4+ T cells from PBMCs. The receptors here all came from a human donor in good health.

The chain combines TRBV29-1 with TRBJ2-7, with a tentative D call TRBD1 (5 bases). V was pared by 5 bases and J by 4 bases, with 21 bases between. The CDR3 totals 15 residues. The germline gives CDR1 SQVTM, CDR2 ANQGSEA. DNA of the CDR3: TGCAGCGTTCTAGACAGCCCTAAACCGCTTTACGAGCAGTACTTC. Translated, it gives CSVLDSPKPLYEQYF.

V and J are TRBV29-1 and TRBJ1-1, with D unresolved. Germline CDR1 and CDR2: SQVTM and ANQGSEA. The CDR3 consists of 12 residues. V shed 7 bases and J shed 1 base, with 10 bases lying between them. CDR3 in amino acids: CSARGANTEAFF. The CDR3 DNA reads as TGCAGCGCCCGGGGAGCGAACACTGAAGCTTTCTTT.

The chain combines TRBV29-1 with TRBJ2-7; 7 nucleotides match TRBD1. The J segment lost 2 bases and the V segment lost 3 bases, leaving 4 bases of the junction unmatched. This CDR3 contains 13 residues. Germline-derived CDR1 and CDR2 are SQVTM and ANQGSEA. CDR3 region: CSVDEGAPYEQYF. The CDR3, as DNA: TGCAGCGTTGATGAGGGGGCCCCCTACGAGCAGTACTTC.

Here the CDR3 DNA reads TGCGCCAGCAGCCGGGACAGGGAGGAAAAACTGTTTTTT. The encoded protein is CASSRDREEKLFF. The chain combines TRBV5-1 with TRBJ1-4, with 9 positions matching TRBD1. Germline V gene sequence: CDR1 SGHRS, CDR2 YFSETQ. J gave up 8 bases and V 4 bases, and 3 bases lay outside the gene matches. This CDR3 comprises 13 residues.

This rearrangement joins TRBV3-1 to TRBJ2-7; 7 nucleotides agree with TRBD1. The CDR3 is made up of 12 amino acids. Unmatched junction bases numbered 5, after V lost 6 bases and J lost 6 bases. From germline, CDR1 is LGHDT and CDR2 YNNKEL (reference sequence). The CDR3 region has the DNA TGTGCCAGCAGGGCGGCAGGGGGCGAGCAGTACTTC. Translation gives CASRAAGGEQYF.

This clonotype occurred once. The chain recombines TRBV4-1 with TRBJ1-5, with a possible D match to TRBD1 (6 bases). Per germline, CDR1 MGHRA and CDR2 YSYEKL. The CDR3 contains 16 residues. V lost 0 bases to trimming and J lost 3 bases, with 12 bases between them. The CDR3 region is CASSQDQRGSNQPQHF. CDR3 coding DNA: TGCGCCAGCAGCCAAGATCAAAGGGGGTCCAATCAGCCCCAGCATTTT.

Points on this clonotype: Given the absence of the conserved phenylalanine or tryptophan at the CDR3 end, a read error is likely. The gene calls are TRBV5-1 and TRBJ2-5; 11 bases agree with TRBD1. V was clipped by 4 bases and J by 1 base; unmatched bases: 0. Germline assignment: CDR1 SGHRS and CDR2 YFSETQ. The CDR3 has 14 amino acids. The CDR3 nucleotides read TGCGCCAGCAGCGGACAGGGGGCCCAAGAGACCCAGTACTCC. This translates into CASSGQGAQETQYS.

The chain combines TRBV3-1 with TRBJ2-4; 7 bases match TRBD2. The CDR3 contains 15 residues. The germline CDR1 and CDR2 sequences are LGHDT and YNNKEL (reference sequence). V was pared by 4 bases and J by 3 bases, with 6 bases of the junction left unmatched. CDR3 sequence (DNA): TGTGCCAGCAGCCCCAGCGGGATTGGCAAAAACATTCAGTACTTC. This gives the protein CASSPSGIGKNIQYF.

CDR3 DNA: TGTGCCAGCAGCTTATTGGCTTACACTGAAGCTTTCTTT. Its translation is CASSLLAYTEAFF. This chain links TRBV7-9 with TRBJ1-1; no firm D call. This CDR3 is built from 13 residues. The germline CDR1 and CDR2 sequences are SEHNR and FQNEAQ (reference sequence). Deletions cut 2 bases from V and 3 bases from J, with 7 bases between.

This chain uses TRBV18 with TRBJ2-5; 9 bases align to TRBD1. The CDR3 totals 15 residues. V shed 4 bases and J 2 bases; nucleotides not matched to a gene: 5. Germline CDR1 is KGHSH and CDR2 is LQKENI. Here the CDR3 reads CASSLNRGPQETQYF. In DNA form, the CDR3 reads TGTGCCAGCTCACTTAACAGGGGGCCTCAAGAGACCCAGTACTTC.

This chain joins TRBV7-2 and TRBJ2-5, with unresolved D. Germline V gene lookup returns CDR1 SGHTA and CDR2 FQGNSA. V shed 3 bases and J shed 7 bases, with 15 bases lying between them. The CDR3 length is 14 residues. The CDR3 bases are TGTGCCAGCAGCTTCTTCGACGCGGTCGGGACCCAGTACTTC. Translated, it gives CASSFFDAVGTQYF.

This chain joins TRBV13 and TRBJ1-3; the D is unclear. CDR1 PRHDT and CDR2 FYEKMQ come from the germline V gene (reference sequence). V lost 2 bases to trimming and J lost 0 bases, with 8 bases between them. The CDR3 spans 15 residues. In DNA form, the CDR3 reads TGTGCCAGCAGCTTACCGCCTAGCTCTGGAAACACCATATATTTT. It yields the protein CASSLPPSSGNTIYF.

J is TRBJ1-5 and V is TRBV27, with D unresolved. The germline V gene has CDR1 MNHEY and CDR2 SMNVEV (reference sequence). V dropped 4 bases and J dropped 1 base, with 11 bases sitting between them. The CDR3 is made up of 15 amino acids. The DNA of the CDR3 is TGTGCCAGCAGTTGGAACAGAGACAGCAATCAGCCCCAGCATTTT. Protein product: CASSWNRDSNQPQHF.

This clonotype was recorded once. CDR3 nucleotides: TGTGCCAGCAGCTTCGGCTGGGAATCCTACGAGCAGTACTTC. This codes for CASSFGWESYEQYF. This chain links TRBV7-8 with TRBJ2-7; unclear D gene. This CDR3 is 14 amino acids long. V lost 3 bases to trimming and J lost 1 base, with 10 bases between them. CDR1 is SGHVS, CDR2 FQNEAQ, per germline.

This clonotype came up once. The chain combines TRBV9 with TRBJ2-5; D is possibly TRBD1 (5 bases). Trimming took 0 bases from V and 2 from J, leaving 5 bases between them. The germline V gene has CDR1 SGDLS and CDR2 YYNGEE. This CDR3 is built from 13 residues. The CDR3 is CASSVGQQETQYF. The CDR3 nucleotides read TGTGCCAGCAGCGTAGGACAGCAAGAGACCCAGTACTTC.

The gene calls are TRBV20-1 and TRBJ2-7, with TRBD2 matching 10 bases. The germline V gene has CDR1 DFQATT and CDR2 SNEGSKA (reference sequence). The length of the CDR3 is 13 residues. The V segment lost 3 bases and the J segment 7 bases; nucleotides outside the gene matches: 6. The CDR3 DNA is TGCAGTGCTAGTCTAGCGGGAGTGAGAGAGCAGTACTTC. Translating it yields CSASLAGVREQYF.

The chain is built from TRBV2 and TRBJ2-1, with TRBD2 matching over 8 bases. The CDR3 contains 13 residues. Germline CDR1 SNHLY, CDR2 FYNNEI. The V and J ends lost 8 bases and 2 bases, in that order; junction bases with no gene match: 2. CDR3 bases: TGTGCCAGCCAGGGACTAGCCTACAATGAGCAGTTCTTC. Its protein is CASQGLAYNEQFF.

This chain joins TRBV2 and TRBJ2-7; D is undetermined. CDR1 and CDR2 from the germline V gene are SNHLY and FYNNEI. V was pared by 4 bases and J by 3 bases, with 10 bases between. There are 13 residues in the CDR3. DNA for the CDR3: TGTGCCAGCAGTGTTGAGTACCTCTACGAGCAGTACTTC. Amino acids: CASSVEYLYEQYF.

This chain connects TRBV7-9 to TRBJ2-3, with no clear D. V was cut by 5 bases and J by 2 bases, with 5 bases left in between. CDR1 is SEHNR, CDR2 FQNEAQ, per germline (reference sequence). This CDR3 region has 12 residues. The CDR3 coding sequence is TGTGCCAGCAGCCGACACACAGATACGCAGTATTTT. Protein product: CASSRHTDTQYF. Full variable domain (rest looked up from reference TRBV7-9 and TRBJ2-3): DTGVSQNPRHKITKRGQNVTFRCDPISEHNRLYWYRQTLGQGPEFLTYFQNEAQLEKSRLLSDRFSAERPKGSFSTLEIQRTEQGDSAMYLCASSRHTDTQYFGPGTRLTVL.

The CDR3 DNA is TGTGCCAGCAGCCCCCTAGCGGGAAGCTACAATGAGCAGTTCTTC. Its protein product is CASSPLAGSYNEQFF. V is TRBV4-2 and J is TRBJ2-1, with TRBD2 matching 9 bases. V was clipped by 4 bases and J by 3 bases; unmatched bases: 4. The CDR3 runs to 15 residues. Germline CDR1 LGHNA, CDR2 YNFKEQ.

The gene calls are TRBV2 and TRBJ1-5; D not certain. Germline values: CDR1 SNHLY, CDR2 FYNNEI. Trimming cost V 9 bases and J 2 bases, with 14 bases left between them. CDR3 length: 14 residues. The CDR3 protein is CASSGEGGNQPQHF. For the CDR3, the DNA is TGTGCCAGTTCTGGGGAGGGTGGCAATCAGCCCCAGCATTTT.

J is TRBJ1-1 and V is TRBV29-1, with a tentative D call TRBD1 (6 bases). Germline V gene sequence: CDR1 SQVTM, CDR2 ANQGSEA. Trimming pared 4 bases from V and 5 bases from J, leaving 11 bases between. The CDR3 consists of 12 residues. The CDR3 nucleotides read TGCAGCGTTGCCTACAGGGATACTGAAGCTTTCTTT. Protein: CSVAYRDTEAFF.

This clonotype was seen just once. This sequence joins TRBV20-1 and TRBJ2-7; no clear D gene. This CDR3 spans 13 amino acids. Germline CDR1 reads DFQATT; CDR2 reads SNEGSKA (reference sequence). V was shortened by 2 bases and J by 2 bases, with 10 bases between the two germline ends. In DNA, the CDR3 is TGCAGTGCTAGACGAGACGGAGCCTACGAGCAGTACTTC. This gives the protein CSARRDGAYEQYF.

The chain is built from TRBV3-1 and TRBJ2-7; either TRBD1 or TRBD2 may supply D (6 bases each). The CDR3 runs 16 residues. With 3 bases removed from V and 2 bases from J, the gap between germline ends came to 17 bases. Germline assignment: CDR1 LGHDT and CDR2 YNNKEL (reference sequence). The CDR3 nucleotides are TGTGCCAGCAGCCACTTCCTGGGGGGCGGGCCCTACGAGCAGTACTTC. It codes for CASSHFLGGGPYEQYF.